This TCR beta chain was sequenced for a study of shared clonotypes between healthy human individuals. Sequenced by immunoSEQ multiplex PCR; TCRdb stores in-frame clones only, minus some. The sample has more than 2,000,000 clones, around 90% seen once. Broader study findings: The sole specimen, blood, was sampled, and tissue repertoires likely differ.

Comments on this clone: Its antigen is unidentified.

This clonotype was sampled from a man between 18 and 29 years old in good health. Sequencing was carried out using naive CD4+ T cells sorted from blood. The subset denotes: CD45RA+ positively selected.

CDR3 residues: CASSVDPTSTDTQYF. The DNA of the CDR3 is TGTGCCAGCAGCGTAGATCCCACTAGCACAGATACGCAGTATTTT. The J gene is TRBJ2-3, the V gene TRBV9; no definite D call. The CDR3 loop spans 15 amino acids. Trimming left V 0 bases short and J 0 bases short, with 8 bases between. The germline V gene encodes CDR1 SGDLS and CDR2 YYNGEE.